This TCR beta chain is from a study of T cell responses to AZD1222 COVID-19 vaccine. Data came from immunoSEQ multiplex PCR; TCRdb stores just in-frame clones and leaves some out. Of tens of thousands of clones detected, under 90% appear once; the ten largest clones hold 2% to 3%. Germline V gives CDR1 WNHNN, CDR2 SYGVQD (reference sequence). This CDR3 is built from 15 residues. With 3 bases removed from V and 0 bases from J, the gap between germline ends came to 9 bases. The source is an adult in good health. The chain couples TRBV10-1 to TRBJ1-5, with D unclear. Sequencing was performed on peripheral blood, taken on day 0 of AZD1222 vaccination. The CDR3 protein is CASSEKEGSNQPQHF. The CDR3 nucleotides read TGCGCCAGCAGTGAAAAGGAGGGTAGCAATCAGCCCCAGCATTTT.